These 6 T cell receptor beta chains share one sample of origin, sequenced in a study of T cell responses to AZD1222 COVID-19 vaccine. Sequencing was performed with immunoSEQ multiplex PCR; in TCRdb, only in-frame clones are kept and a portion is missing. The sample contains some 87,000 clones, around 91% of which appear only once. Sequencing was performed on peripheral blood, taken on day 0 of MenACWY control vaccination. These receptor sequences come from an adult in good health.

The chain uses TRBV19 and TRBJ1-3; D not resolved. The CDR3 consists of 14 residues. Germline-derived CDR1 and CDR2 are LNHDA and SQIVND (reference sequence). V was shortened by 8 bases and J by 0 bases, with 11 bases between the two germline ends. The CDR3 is CASGDAASGNTIYF. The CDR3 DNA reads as TGTGCCAGTGGCGACGCTGCCTCTGGAAACACCATATATTTT.

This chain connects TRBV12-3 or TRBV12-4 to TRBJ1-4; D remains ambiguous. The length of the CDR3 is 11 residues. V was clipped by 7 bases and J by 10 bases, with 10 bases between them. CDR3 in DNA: TGTGCCAGCAAGGGTTCAGGAAAACTGTTTTTT. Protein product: CASKGSGKLFF.

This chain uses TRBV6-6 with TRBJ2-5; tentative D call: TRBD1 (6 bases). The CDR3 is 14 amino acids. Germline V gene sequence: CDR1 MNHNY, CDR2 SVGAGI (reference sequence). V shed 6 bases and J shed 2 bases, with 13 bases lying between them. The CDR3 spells CASRTGTKQETQYF. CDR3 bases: TGTGCCAGCAGAACCGGGACAAAACAAGAGACCCAGTACTTC.

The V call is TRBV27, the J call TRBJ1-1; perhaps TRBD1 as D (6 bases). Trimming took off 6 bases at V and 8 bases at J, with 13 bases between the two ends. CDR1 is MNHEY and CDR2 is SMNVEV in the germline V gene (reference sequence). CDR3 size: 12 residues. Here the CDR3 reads CASRRPRGEAFF. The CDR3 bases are TGTGCCAGCAGAAGGCCGAGGGGGGAAGCTTTCTTT.

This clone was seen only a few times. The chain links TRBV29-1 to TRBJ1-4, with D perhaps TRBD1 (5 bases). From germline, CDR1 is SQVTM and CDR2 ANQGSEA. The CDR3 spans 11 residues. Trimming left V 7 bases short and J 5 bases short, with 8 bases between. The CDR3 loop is CSARANEKLFF. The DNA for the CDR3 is TGCAGCGCCAGGGCCAATGAAAAACTGTTTTTT.

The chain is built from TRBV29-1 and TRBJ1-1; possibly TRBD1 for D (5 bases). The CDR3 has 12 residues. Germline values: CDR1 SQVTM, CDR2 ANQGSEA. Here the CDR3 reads CIPIGVATEAFF. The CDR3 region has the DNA TGCATCCCGATAGGGGTCGCGACTGAAGCTTTCTTT.